The 22 T cell receptor beta chains given below trace back to one sample, sequenced in a study of T cells in tuberculosis. The data were produced by immunoSEQ multiplex PCR, yet TCRdb's version contains in-frame clones alone and is incomplete. The sample has about 88,000 clones; approximately 90% are singletons. Cells were sorted from thawed PBMC rested overnight and stained with GMM-loaded CD1B tetramer, viability dye and anti-CD3. CD1B tetramers were loaded with Rhodococcus equi-derived C32 glucose monomycolate. Sequenced material: CD1b-GMM tetramer-negative cells sorted from PBMCs. These receptors originate from an adult woman with latent tuberculosis.

The J gene is TRBJ1-2, the V gene TRBV6-1; TRBD1 matches at 11 bases. Unmatched junction bases numbered 7, after V lost 3 bases and J lost 7 bases. Germline V gene lookup returns CDR1 MNHNS and CDR2 SASEGT. The CDR3 extends over 15 amino acids. The CDR3 is CASSDPGQGVFGYTF. CDR3 DNA: TGTGCCAGCAGTGATCCGGGACAGGGGGTTTTTGGCTACACCTTC.

This chain links TRBV9 with TRBJ1-1; TRBD1 aligns across 7 bases. CDR1 is SGDLS, CDR2 YYNGEE, per germline. V lost 3 bases to trimming and J lost 5 bases; unmatched junction nucleotides: 7. The CDR3 runs 14 residues. This chain's CDR3 is CASSASGTVTEAFF. CDR3 nucleotide sequence: TGTGCCAGCAGCGCATCCGGGACAGTAACTGAAGCTTTCTTT.

This clone was seen once. This rearrangement joins TRBV5-1 to TRBJ1-4; possibly TRBD1 for D (6 bases). The V and J ends lost 0 bases and 4 bases respectively, with 13 bases between them. The germline V gene encodes CDR1 SGHRS and CDR2 YFSETQ. This CDR3 has 16 residues. The CDR3 DNA is TGCGCCAGCAGCTTGGGCCAGACAGGCGTTAATGAAAAACTGTTTTTT. Its protein is CASSLGQTGVNEKLFF.

This clone was detected only once. The chain combines TRBV2 with TRBJ1-6; a weak D match, TRBD1 (6 bases). The length of the CDR3 is 15 residues. CDR1 SNHLY and CDR2 FYNNEI come from the germline V gene. V shed 3 bases and J shed 6 bases, with 12 bases lying between them. CDR3 bases: TGTGCCAGCAGTGATTTGGGGGGGCCTAATTCACCCCTCCACTTT. It encodes CASSDLGGPNSPLHF.

The chain joins TRBV5-6 to TRBJ2-7; D perhaps matches TRBD2 (5 bases). The CDR3 runs to 14 residues. The ends were cut back, 0 bases at V and 3 bases at J, with 10 bases in the middle. Germline lookup yields CDR1 SGHDT and CDR2 YYEEEE. CDR3 sequence reads: CASSLVGRVYEQYV. The CDR3 DNA follows: TGTGCCAGCAGCTTGGTAGGGAGAGTCTACGAGCAGTACGTC.

The sample holds a few counts of this clone. V gene TRBV5-4 combines with J gene TRBJ1-1, with a weak D call TRBD1 (5 bases). CDR3 length: 13 residues. The V end lost 1 base, the J end lost 1 base, and 5 bases lay between the germline ends. CDR1 and CDR2 from the germline V gene are SGHNT and YYREEE (reference sequence). CDR3 amino acids: CASSLTGNTEAFF. The CDR3 coding sequence is TGTGCCAGCAGCTTGACAGGGAACACTGAAGCTTTCTTT.

The V and J genes are TRBV7-2 and TRBJ1-2, with 7 positions matching TRBD1. Germline assignment: CDR1 SGHTA and CDR2 FQGNSA. The CDR3 spans 14 residues. V shed 4 bases and J 7 bases; nucleotides not matched to a gene: 9. The CDR3 spells CASSSRTGSLGYTF. CDR3 nucleotides: TGTGCCAGCAGCTCCAGGACAGGTAGTCTTGGCTACACCTTC.

As concerns this clone: Mismatch with germline at one junction end may stem from a read error. The same CDR3 can be traced to other DNA sequences in this sample. Written as DNA, the CDR3 is TGTGCCAGTAGACAGGTGGATAATTCCCCCCTCCACTTT. Amino acids: CASRQVDNSPLHF. V is TRBV19 and J is TRBJ1-6; possible D gene TRBD1, 5 bases. Germline V gene sequence: CDR1 LNHDA, CDR2 SQIVND (reference sequence). The CDR3 totals 13 residues. The entire variable domain, with the rest obtained from reference TRBV19 and TRBJ1-6, is as follows: DGGITQSPKYLFRKEGQNVTLSCEQNLNHDAMYWYRQDPGQGLRLIYYSQIVNDFQKGDIAEGYSVSREKKESFPLTVTSAQKNPTAFYLCASRQVDNSPLHFGNGTRLTVT.

This clone was picked up a small number of times. V usage is TRBV5-8 and J usage is TRBJ1-5, with 7 nucleotides matching TRBD1. J was trimmed by 4 bases and V by 2 bases; bases with no gene match: 3. This CDR3 comprises 14 residues. CDR1 SGHTS and CDR2 YDEGEE come from the germline V gene. The CDR3 is CASSFRDSNQPQHF. The CDR3 region has the DNA TGTGCCAGCAGCTTCCGGGACAGTAATCAGCCCCAGCATTTT.

This clone was counted a few times. The V gene is TRBV14, the J gene TRBJ1-1; 10 bases align to TRBD1. Germline-derived CDR1 and CDR2 are SGHDN and FVKESK. The V gene end was trimmed by 0 bases and the J gene end by 1 base; junction bases not matched to a gene: 5. The CDR3 length is 17 residues. DNA of the CDR3: TGTGCCAGCAGCCAAGAAGGACAGGGGGACTCGAACACTGAAGCTTTCTTT. It is translated as CASSQEGQGDSNTEAFF.

J is TRBJ2-5 and V is TRBV10-3, with 7 bases aligning to TRBD2. Germline V lookup: CDR1 ENHRY, CDR2 SYGVKD. With 6 bases clipped from V and 5 bases from J, the junction kept 3 bases outside the gene matches. CDR3 size: 12 residues. The CDR3 sequence: CAIRNSGETQYF. CDR3 bases: TGTGCCATCAGGAATAGCGGGGAGACCCAGTACTTC.

V is TRBV27 and J is TRBJ1-2; TRBD1 agrees at 7 bases. V trimming: 8 bases; J trimming: 8 bases; junction bases outside the gene matches: 5. Germline CDR1 reads MNHEY; CDR2 reads SMNVEV (reference sequence). The CDR3 loop spans 11 amino acids. The chain's CDR3 is CASWDRGGYTF. In DNA form, the CDR3 reads TGTGCCAGCTGGGACAGAGGGGGCTACACCTTC.

V usage is TRBV4-1 and J usage is TRBJ1-2; 7 bases agree with TRBD1. Germline assignment: CDR1 MGHRA and CDR2 YSYEKL. With V trimmed by 0 bases and J by 4 bases, 5 bases remained unmatched. The CDR3 extends over 15 amino acids. The CDR3 is CASSQDDRDGYGYTF. The CDR3 nucleotides are TGCGCCAGCAGCCAAGATGACAGGGATGGCTATGGCTACACCTTC.

The chain carries TRBV6-6 and TRBJ1-5; the match to TRBD1 covers 7 bases. The CDR3 consists of 15 residues. The junction had 16 bases not matched to a gene; V was cut back by 6 bases and J by 11 bases. Germline V CDR1 and CDR2: MNHNY, SVGAGI (reference sequence). The CDR3: CASRDWGQPSVTQHF. The CDR3 DNA reads TGTGCCAGCAGGGACTGGGGACAGCCTTCAGTGACCCAGCATTTT.

The J gene is TRBJ1-5, the V gene TRBV27; 7 bases map to TRBD1. CDR3 size: 14 residues. Trimming cost V 5 bases and J 7 bases; bases outside gene matches: 8. Germline V gene sequence: CDR1 MNHEY, CDR2 SMNVEV (reference sequence). The CDR3 is CASSPWTGGQPQHF. The DNA for the CDR3 is TGTGCCAGCAGTCCCTGGACAGGAGGACAGCCCCAGCATTTT.

In this sample, this clone turned up a few times. The chain links TRBV19 to TRBJ1-2; TRBD1 matches 7 bases. CDR1 and CDR2 from the germline V gene are LNHDA and SQIVND (reference sequence). The CDR3 has 13 amino acids. V shed 7 bases and J 7 bases; nucleotides not matched to a gene: 9. Here the CDR3 reads CASTSRGFGGYTF. The CDR3 DNA sequence: TGTGCCAGTACGTCCAGGGGGTTCGGTGGCTACACCTTC.

This chain joins TRBV4-2 and TRBJ2-1, with 7 bases aligning to TRBD2. Unmatched junction bases numbered 10, after V lost 0 bases and J lost 2 bases. Germline lookup yields CDR1 LGHNA and CDR2 YNFKEQ. This CDR3 is 18 amino acids long. CDR3 coding DNA: TGTGCCAGCAGCCAAGAAGGTGGCGCCGGGACTACCTACAATGAGCAGTTCTTC. Its translation is CASSQEGGAGTTYNEQFF.

This CDR3 reads CASSFWDREGETQYF. CDR3 in DNA: TGTGCCAGCAGTTTTTGGGACAGGGAGGGAGAGACCCAGTACTTC. The chain carries TRBV28 and TRBJ2-5; TRBD1 matches 9 bases. V trimming: 3 bases; J trimming: 4 bases; junction bases outside the gene matches: 6. Per the germline V gene, CDR1 is MDHEN and CDR2 is SYDVKM. There are 15 residues in the CDR3.

The chain joins TRBV4-3 to TRBJ2-5; 9 bases agree with TRBD2. The germline V gene encodes CDR1 LGHNA and CDR2 YSLEER. The CDR3 runs 17 residues. After removal of 0 bases from V and 1 base from J, the junction contained 6 bases not matched to a gene. CDR3 nucleotides: TGCGCCAGCAGCCAAGATCCTGGCGGGGGGGTCCAAGAGACCCAGTACTTC. Encoded protein: CASSQDPGGGVQETQYF.

This chain joins TRBV5-4 and TRBJ2-7; D call uncertain. The V and J ends lost 0 bases and 1 base respectively, with 5 bases between them. The V gene's germline CDR1 is SGHNT and CDR2 YYREEE (reference sequence). The CDR3 is 13 amino acids. The CDR3, as DNA: TGTGCCAGCAGCTTGGACAGATCCTACGAGCAGTACTTC. This gives the protein CASSLDRSYEQYF.

The chain recombines TRBV11-1 with TRBJ2-7; D may be TRBD2 (6 bases). CDR3 length: 16 amino acids. The V end was cut by 1 base, the J end by 2 bases, with 15 bases between. Germline V gene lookup returns CDR1 SGHAT and CDR2 FQDESV (reference sequence). The DNA of the CDR3 is TGTGCCAGCAGCTTAGTCCGGGACTCGGTCGCCTACGAGCAGTACTTC. It specifies CASSLVRDSVAYEQYF.

CDR3 in DNA: TGTGCCAGCACGGCCTCGGGACAGTACAATGAGCAGTTCTTC. It translates to CASTASGQYNEQFF. This chain links TRBV7-9 with TRBJ2-1, with 7 bases identical to TRBD1. CDR1 is SEHNR and CDR2 is FQNEAQ in the germline V gene (reference sequence). With 7 bases clipped from V and 4 bases from J, the junction kept 7 bases outside the gene matches. CDR3 length: 14 residues.